The present entry profiles one T cell receptor beta chain with its context. This sample is drawn from a study of blood T cell repertoires in COVID-19. The germline gives CDR1 SGHRS, CDR2 YFSETQ. This CDR3 is built from 16 residues. V lost 3 bases, J lost 5 bases, and 8 bases stayed unmatched. TCRdb's table, derived via immunoSEQ multiplex PCR, lists solely in-frame clones and lacks some. In the table there are around 360,000 clones, more than 75% of which are singletons. The sample comprised PBMCs or T cells enriched from blood (not recorded which). The chain uses TRBV5-1 and TRBJ2-5; 12 nucleotides match TRBD2. The receptor's source is a young woman who had recovered from COVID-19. The CDR3 here is CASSSSSGRAWETQYF. CDR3 nucleotide sequence: TGCGCCAGCAGCTCATCTAGCGGGAGGGCCTGGGAGACCCAGTACTTC.